The rows below give T cell receptor beta chains drawn from one sample of a study of OX40 agonist ivuxolimab in advanced cancers. Libraries were prepared by immunoSEQ multiplex PCR; TCRdb keeps only in-frame clonotypes and omits some of them. The data show approximately 38,000 clones, about nine tenths seen once. The sequencing here drew on CD4+ or CD8+ T cells sorted from blood, taken in a trial of the OX40 agonist ivuxolimab. The receptors here all came from an adult with an advanced solid tumor such as melanoma, head and neck, liver or kidney cancer. Both conserved end residues are trimmed from each CDR3. D genes are given only for firm matches.

v_call: TRBV6-6
j_call: TRBJ2-5
cdr3_length: 10
d_call: .
cdr3_aa: ASSSLQETQY

v_call: TRBV7-2
j_call: TRBJ2-5
cdr3_length: 14
d_call: TRBD2
cdr3_aa: ASSLAPTSGGETQY

v_call: TRBV28
j_call: TRBJ1-4
cdr3_length: 12
d_call: .
cdr3_aa: ASSLGRANEKLF

v_call: TRBV30
j_call: TRBJ2-3
cdr3_length: 14
d_call: .
cdr3_aa: ALSGGASSSTDTQY

v_call: TRBV28
j_call: TRBJ2-3
cdr3_length: 14
d_call: TRBD2
cdr3_aa: ASSPGTSGGSDTQY

v_call: TRBV27
j_call: TRBJ2-5
cdr3_length: 13
d_call: .
cdr3_aa: ASSPAPPQGETQY

v_call: TRBV6-5
j_call: TRBJ1-4
cdr3_length: 12
d_call: .
cdr3_aa: ASSRTETNDKLF

v_call: TRBV2
j_call: TRBJ2-6
cdr3_length: 12
d_call: .
cdr3_aa: ASSGGSGANVLT

v_call: TRBV6-4
j_call: TRBJ2-1
cdr3_length: 11
d_call: .
cdr3_aa: ASSFSGSSGQF

v_call: TRBV10-1
j_call: TRBJ2-5
cdr3_length: 11
d_call: .
cdr3_aa: ATQQGPQETQY

v_call: TRBV10-3
j_call: TRBJ1-4
cdr3_length: 14
d_call: TRBD1
cdr3_aa: AISDDRRGRGEKLF

v_call: TRBV11-2
j_call: TRBJ2-2
cdr3_length: 11
d_call: .
cdr3_aa: ASSFRRTGELF

v_call: TRBV5-1
j_call: TRBJ2-5
cdr3_length: 11
d_call: .
cdr3_aa: ASSLEQEETQY

v_call: TRBV5-3
j_call: TRBJ1-3
cdr3_length: 15
d_call: .
cdr3_aa: ARSGPGGTPSGNTIY

v_call: TRBV20-1
j_call: TRBJ1-1
cdr3_length: 9
d_call: .
cdr3_aa: SASQNTEAF

v_call: TRBV5-4
j_call: TRBJ1-2
cdr3_length: 12
d_call: .
cdr3_aa: ASSSPEENYGYT

v_call: TRBV18
j_call: TRBJ1-2
cdr3_length: 11
d_call: TRBD1
cdr3_aa: ASSPTGDYGYT

v_call: TRBV7-9
j_call: TRBJ2-7
cdr3_length: 11
d_call: .
cdr3_aa: ASSPEINYEQY

v_call: TRBV18
j_call: TRBJ1-1
cdr3_length: 12
d_call: .
cdr3_aa: ASSPQGPDTEAF

v_call: TRBV9
j_call: TRBJ1-2
cdr3_length: 13
d_call: TRBD1
cdr3_aa: ASRPGQGIDYGYT

v_call: TRBV5-1
j_call: TRBJ2-3
cdr3_length: 16
d_call: TRBD2
cdr3_aa: ASRPGLAGGWVTDTQY

v_call: TRBV11-3
j_call: TRBJ2-1
cdr3_length: 11
d_call: .
cdr3_aa: ASSLVRDNEQF

v_call: TRBV5-1
j_call: TRBJ2-3
cdr3_length: 13
d_call: .
cdr3_aa: ASSLNYLFTDTQY

v_call: TRBV7-8
j_call: TRBJ2-7
cdr3_length: 14
d_call: TRBD2
cdr3_aa: ASSFGAGGRTYEQY

v_call: TRBV19
j_call: TRBJ2-5
cdr3_length: 11
d_call: TRBD2
cdr3_aa: ASGTSGMETQY

v_call: TRBV27
j_call: TRBJ2-7
cdr3_length: 11
d_call: .
cdr3_aa: ASSSHLRDEQY

v_call: TRBV19
j_call: TRBJ2-7
cdr3_length: 13
d_call: TRBD2
cdr3_aa: ASSIASGGHYEQY

v_call: TRBV4-1
j_call: TRBJ1-3
cdr3_length: 16
d_call: .
cdr3_aa: ASSQEDVTGIAGNTIY

v_call: TRBV20-1
j_call: TRBJ2-7
cdr3_length: 9
d_call: .
cdr3_aa: SASSKEEQY

v_call: TRBV11-2
j_call: TRBJ2-1
cdr3_length: 13
d_call: .
cdr3_aa: ASRPRLNTSGEQF

v_call: TRBV7-2
j_call: TRBJ2-7
cdr3_length: 12
d_call: .
cdr3_aa: ASSLDPRYNEQY

v_call: TRBV11-2
j_call: TRBJ1-2
cdr3_length: 11
d_call: .
cdr3_aa: ASSPSRADGYT

v_call: TRBV5-1
j_call: TRBJ2-7
cdr3_length: 12
d_call: TRBD2
cdr3_aa: ASSLMAGGYEQY

v_call: TRBV4-1
j_call: TRBJ1-4
cdr3_length: 12
d_call: .
cdr3_aa: ASSRAGGVEKLF

v_call: TRBV6-1
j_call: TRBJ1-5
cdr3_length: 13
d_call: .
cdr3_aa: ASSVGDSQNQPQH

v_call: TRBV5-1
j_call: TRBJ2-7
cdr3_length: 12
d_call: TRBD2
cdr3_aa: ASSLALAGGEQY

v_call: TRBV9
j_call: TRBJ1-3
cdr3_length: 13
d_call: .
cdr3_aa: ASSSNTLGGNTIY

v_call: TRBV7-6
j_call: TRBJ1-3
cdr3_length: 15
d_call: TRBD1
cdr3_aa: ASSLGIQGDAGNTIY

v_call: TRBV9
j_call: TRBJ1-2
cdr3_length: 12
d_call: .
cdr3_aa: ASSSLTGNYGYT

v_call: TRBV9
j_call: TRBJ2-5
cdr3_length: 13
d_call: TRBD1
cdr3_aa: ASSNRDRYQETQY